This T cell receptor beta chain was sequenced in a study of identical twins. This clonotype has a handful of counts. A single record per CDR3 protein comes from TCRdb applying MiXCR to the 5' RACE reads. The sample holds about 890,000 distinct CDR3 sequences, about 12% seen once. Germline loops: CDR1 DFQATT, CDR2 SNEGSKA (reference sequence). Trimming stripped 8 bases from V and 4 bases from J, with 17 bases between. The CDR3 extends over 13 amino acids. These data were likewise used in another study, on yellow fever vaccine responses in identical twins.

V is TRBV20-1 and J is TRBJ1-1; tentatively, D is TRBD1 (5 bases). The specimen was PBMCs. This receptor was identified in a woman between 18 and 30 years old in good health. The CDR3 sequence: CSPVGARSTEAFF. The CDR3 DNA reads TGCAGTCCCGTTGGGGCCCGGAGCACTGAAGCTTTCTTT.